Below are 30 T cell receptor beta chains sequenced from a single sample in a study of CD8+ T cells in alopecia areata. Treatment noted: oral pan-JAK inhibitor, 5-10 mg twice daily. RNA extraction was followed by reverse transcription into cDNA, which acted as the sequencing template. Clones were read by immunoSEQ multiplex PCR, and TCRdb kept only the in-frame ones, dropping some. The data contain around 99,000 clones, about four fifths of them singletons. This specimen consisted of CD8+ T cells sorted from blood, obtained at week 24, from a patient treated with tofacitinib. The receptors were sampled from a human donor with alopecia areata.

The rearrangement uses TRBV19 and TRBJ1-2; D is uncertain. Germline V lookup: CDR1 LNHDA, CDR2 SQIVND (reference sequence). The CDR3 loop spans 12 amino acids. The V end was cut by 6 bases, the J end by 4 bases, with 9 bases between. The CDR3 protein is CASSTPPYGYTF. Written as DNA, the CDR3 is TGTGCCAGTAGCACCCCGCCCTATGGCTACACCTTC.

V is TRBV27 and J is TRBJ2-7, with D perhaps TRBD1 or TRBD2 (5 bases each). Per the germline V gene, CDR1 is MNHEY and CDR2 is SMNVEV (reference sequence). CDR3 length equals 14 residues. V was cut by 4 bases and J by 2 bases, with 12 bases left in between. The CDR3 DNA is TGTGCCAGCAGTTATGGGGACGGAACCTACGAGCAGTACTTC. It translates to CASSYGDGTYEQYF.

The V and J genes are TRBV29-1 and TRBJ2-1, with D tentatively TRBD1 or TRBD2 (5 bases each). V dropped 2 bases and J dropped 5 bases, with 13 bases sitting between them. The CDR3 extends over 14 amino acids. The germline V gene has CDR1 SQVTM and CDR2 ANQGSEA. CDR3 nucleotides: TGCAGCGTTGAACAGTTGGGGGATGACAATGAGCAGTTCTTC. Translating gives CSVEQLGDDNEQFF.

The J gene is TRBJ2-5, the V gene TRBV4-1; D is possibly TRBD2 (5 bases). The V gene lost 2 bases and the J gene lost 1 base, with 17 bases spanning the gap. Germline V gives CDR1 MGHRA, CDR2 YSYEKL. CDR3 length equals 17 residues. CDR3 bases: TGCGCCAGCAGCCAAACTCCGATGGCGGGTACCCAAGAGACCCAGTACTTC. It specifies CASSQTPMAGTQETQYF.

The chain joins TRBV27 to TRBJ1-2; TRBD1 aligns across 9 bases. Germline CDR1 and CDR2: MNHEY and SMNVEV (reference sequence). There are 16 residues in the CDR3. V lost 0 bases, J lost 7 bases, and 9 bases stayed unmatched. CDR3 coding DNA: TGTGCCAGCAGTTTATCTTCGGGACAGGGACCTGGTGGCTACACCTTC. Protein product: CASSLSSGQGPGGYTF.

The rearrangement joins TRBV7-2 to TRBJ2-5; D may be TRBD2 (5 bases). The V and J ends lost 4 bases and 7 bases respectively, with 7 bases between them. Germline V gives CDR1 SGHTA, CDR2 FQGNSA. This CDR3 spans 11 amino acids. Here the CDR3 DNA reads TGTGCCAGCAGCTCCGCGGGGACCCAGTACTTC. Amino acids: CASSSAGTQYF.

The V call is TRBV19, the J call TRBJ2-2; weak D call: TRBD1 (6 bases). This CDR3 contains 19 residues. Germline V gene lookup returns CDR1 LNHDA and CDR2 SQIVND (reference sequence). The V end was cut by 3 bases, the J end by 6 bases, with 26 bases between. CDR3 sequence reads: CASSMLTGKEEVVPGELFF. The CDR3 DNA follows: TGTGCCAGTAGTATGCTCACAGGGAAGGAAGAGGTGGTGCCCGGGGAGCTGTTTTTT. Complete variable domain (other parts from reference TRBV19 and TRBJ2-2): DGGITQSPKYLFRKEGQNVTLSCEQNLNHDAMYWYRQDPGQGLRLIYYSQIVNDFQKGDIAEGYSVSREKKESFPLTVTSAQKNPTAFYLCASSMLTGKEEVVPGELFFGEGSRLTVL.

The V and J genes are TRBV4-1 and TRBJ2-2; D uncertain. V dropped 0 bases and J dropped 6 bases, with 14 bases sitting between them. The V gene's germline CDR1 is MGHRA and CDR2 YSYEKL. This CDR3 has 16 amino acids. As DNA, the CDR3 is TGCGCCAGCAGCCAAGAACCTACGCCCAGGTCCGGGGAGCTGTTTTTT. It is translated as CASSQEPTPRSGELFF.

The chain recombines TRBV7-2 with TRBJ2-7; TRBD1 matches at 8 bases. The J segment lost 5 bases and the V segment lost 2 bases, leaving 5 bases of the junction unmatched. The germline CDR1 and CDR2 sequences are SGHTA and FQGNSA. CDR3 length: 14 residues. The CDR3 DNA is TGTGCCAGCAGCTTAAGGGACAGGAACGACGAGCAGTACTTC. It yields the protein CASSLRDRNDEQYF.

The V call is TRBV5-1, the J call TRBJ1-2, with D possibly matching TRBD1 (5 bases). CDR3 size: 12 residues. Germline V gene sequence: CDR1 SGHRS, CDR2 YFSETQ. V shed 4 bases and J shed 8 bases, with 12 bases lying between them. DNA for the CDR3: TGCGCCAGCAGCGTCGAGGGGACGGGCTACACCTTC. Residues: CASSVEGTGYTF.

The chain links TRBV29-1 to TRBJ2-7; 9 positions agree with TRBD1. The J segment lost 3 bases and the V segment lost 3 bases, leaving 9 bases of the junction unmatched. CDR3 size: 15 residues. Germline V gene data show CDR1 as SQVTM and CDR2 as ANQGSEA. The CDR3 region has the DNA TGCAGCGTTGATGGATTGGGACAGGGCGACTACGAGCAGTACTTC. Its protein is CSVDGLGQGDYEQYF.

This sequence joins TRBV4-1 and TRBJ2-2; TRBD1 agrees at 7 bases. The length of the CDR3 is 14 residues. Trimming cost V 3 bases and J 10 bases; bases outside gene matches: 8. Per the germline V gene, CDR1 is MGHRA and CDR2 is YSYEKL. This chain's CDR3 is CASSQKQGTSELFF. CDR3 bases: TGCGCCAGCAGCCAGAAACAGGGGACGTCGGAGCTGTTTTTT.

Here the CDR3 DNA reads TGTGCCAGCAGCGTGGGGAAGTACACTGAAGCTTTCTTT. Amino acid sequence: CASSVGKYTEAFF. The chain has TRBV9 and TRBJ1-1; D uncertain. The germline V gene has CDR1 SGDLS and CDR2 YYNGEE. Trimming pared 2 bases from V and 3 bases from J, leaving 8 bases between. The CDR3 runs to 13 residues.

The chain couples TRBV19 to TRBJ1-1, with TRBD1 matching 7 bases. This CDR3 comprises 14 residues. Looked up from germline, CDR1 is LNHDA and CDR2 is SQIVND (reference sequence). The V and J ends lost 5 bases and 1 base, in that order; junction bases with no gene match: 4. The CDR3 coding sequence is TGTGCCAGTAGTTGGGACAGAACGAACACTGAAGCTTTCTTT. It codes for CASSWDRTNTEAFF.

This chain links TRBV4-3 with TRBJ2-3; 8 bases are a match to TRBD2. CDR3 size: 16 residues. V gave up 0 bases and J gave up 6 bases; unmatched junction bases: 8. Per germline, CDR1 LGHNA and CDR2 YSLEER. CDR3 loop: CASSQELSGGADTQYF. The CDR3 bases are TGCGCCAGCAGCCAAGAACTTTCCGGGGGGGCGGATACGCAGTATTTT.

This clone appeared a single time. CDR3 loop: CASSYSASGYNEQFF. The CDR3 DNA is TGTGCCAGCAGTTACTCCGCTAGCGGCTACAATGAGCAGTTCTTC. The chain combines TRBV6-5 with TRBJ2-1; TRBD2 agrees at 7 bases. Looked up from germline, CDR1 is MNHEY and CDR2 is SVGAGI. This CDR3 has 15 residues. V shed 0 bases and J 3 bases; nucleotides not matched to a gene: 2.

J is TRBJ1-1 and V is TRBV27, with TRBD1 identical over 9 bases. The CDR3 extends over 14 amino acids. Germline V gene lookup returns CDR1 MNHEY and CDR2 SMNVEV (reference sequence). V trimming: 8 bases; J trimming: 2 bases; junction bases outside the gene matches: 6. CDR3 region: CASGITGGNTEAFF. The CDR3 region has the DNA TGTGCCAGCGGTATTACAGGGGGCAACACTGAAGCTTTCTTT.

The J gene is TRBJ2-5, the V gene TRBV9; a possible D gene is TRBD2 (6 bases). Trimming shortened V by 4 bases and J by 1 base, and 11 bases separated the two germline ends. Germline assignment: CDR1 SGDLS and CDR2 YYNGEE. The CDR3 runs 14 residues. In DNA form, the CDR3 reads TGTGCCAGCAGCAGATGGGACTTCCAAGAGACCCAGTACTTC. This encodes CASSRWDFQETQYF.

The CDR3 loop is CASSLGGVENQPQHF. CDR3 in DNA: TGTGCCAGCAGTTTGGGGGGAGTTGAGAATCAGCCCCAGCATTTT. The chain has TRBV27 and TRBJ1-5, with D maybe TRBD1 (5 bases). Trimming pared 3 bases from V and 4 bases from J, leaving 13 bases between. The CDR3 runs 15 residues. Germline CDR1 is MNHEY and CDR2 is SMNVEV (reference sequence).

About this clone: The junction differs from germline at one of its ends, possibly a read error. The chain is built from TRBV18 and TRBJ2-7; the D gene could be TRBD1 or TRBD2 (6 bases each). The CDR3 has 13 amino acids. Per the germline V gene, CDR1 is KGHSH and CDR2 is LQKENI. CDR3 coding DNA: TGTGTCAGCTCACCAGAGGGGGGCTACGAGCAGTACTTC. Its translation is CVSSPEGGYEQYF.

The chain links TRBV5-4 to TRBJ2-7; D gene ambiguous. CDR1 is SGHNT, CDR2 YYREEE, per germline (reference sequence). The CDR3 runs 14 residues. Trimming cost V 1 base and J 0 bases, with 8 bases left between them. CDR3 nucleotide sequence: TGTGCCAGCAGCTTGAAGCCCAGCTCCTACGAGCAGTACTTC. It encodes CASSLKPSSYEQYF.

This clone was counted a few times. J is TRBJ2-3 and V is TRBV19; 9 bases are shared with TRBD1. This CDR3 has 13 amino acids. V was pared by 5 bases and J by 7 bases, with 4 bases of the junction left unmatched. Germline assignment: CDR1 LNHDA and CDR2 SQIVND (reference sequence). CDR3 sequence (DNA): TGTGCCAGTAGTCCAACAGGGGGCAATACGCAGTATTTT. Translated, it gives CASSPTGGNTQYF.

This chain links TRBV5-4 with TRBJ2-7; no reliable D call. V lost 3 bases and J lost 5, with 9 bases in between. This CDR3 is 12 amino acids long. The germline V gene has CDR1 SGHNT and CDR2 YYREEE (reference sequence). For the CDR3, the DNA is TGTGCCAGCAGCTCGCTACCACACGAGCAGTACTTC. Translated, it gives CASSSLPHEQYF.

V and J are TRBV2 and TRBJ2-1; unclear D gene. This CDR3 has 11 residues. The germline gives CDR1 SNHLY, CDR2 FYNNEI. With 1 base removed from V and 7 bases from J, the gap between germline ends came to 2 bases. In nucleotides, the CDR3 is TGTGCCAGCAGTGAAGGGAATGAGCAGTTCTTC. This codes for CASSEGNEQFF. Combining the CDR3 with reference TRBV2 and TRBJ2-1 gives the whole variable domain EPEVTQTPSHQVTQMGQEVILRCVPISNHLYFYWYRQILGQKVEFLVSFYNNEISEKSEIFDDQFSVERPDGSNFTLKIRSTKLEDSAMYFCASSEGNEQFFGPGTRLTVL.

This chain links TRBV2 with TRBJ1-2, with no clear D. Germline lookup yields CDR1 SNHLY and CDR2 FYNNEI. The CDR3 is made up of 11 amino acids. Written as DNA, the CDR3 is TGTGCTAAGGAAACTAACTATGGCTACACCTTC. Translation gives CAKETNYGYTF.

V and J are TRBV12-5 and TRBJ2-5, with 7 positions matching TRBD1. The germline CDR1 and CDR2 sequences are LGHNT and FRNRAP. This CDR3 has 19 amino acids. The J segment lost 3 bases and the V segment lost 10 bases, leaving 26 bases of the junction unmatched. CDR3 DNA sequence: TGTGCTACCCAGTTCAACGCCGAGAACAGGGGAGACCCAAAAGAGACCCAGTACTTC. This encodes CATQFNAENRGDPKETQYF.

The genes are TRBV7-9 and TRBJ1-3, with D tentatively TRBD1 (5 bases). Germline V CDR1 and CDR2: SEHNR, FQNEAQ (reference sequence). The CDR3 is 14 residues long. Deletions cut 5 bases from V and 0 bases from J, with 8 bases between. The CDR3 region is CASSKDSSGNTIYF. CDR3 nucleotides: TGTGCCAGCAGCAAAGACAGCTCTGGAAACACCATATATTTT.

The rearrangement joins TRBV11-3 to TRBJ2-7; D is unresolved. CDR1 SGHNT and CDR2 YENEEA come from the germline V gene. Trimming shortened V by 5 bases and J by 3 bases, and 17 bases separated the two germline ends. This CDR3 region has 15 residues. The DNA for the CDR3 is TGTGCCAGCAGCCCAGCCCCCGGAAACCTCTACGAGCAGTACTTC. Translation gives CASSPAPGNLYEQYF. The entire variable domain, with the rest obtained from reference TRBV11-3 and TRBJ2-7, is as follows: EAGVVQSPRYKIIEKKQPVAFWCNPISGHNTLYWYLQNLGQGPELLIRYENEEAVDDSQLPKDRFSAERLKGVDSTLKIQPAELGDSAVYLCASSPAPGNLYEQYFGPGTRLTVT.

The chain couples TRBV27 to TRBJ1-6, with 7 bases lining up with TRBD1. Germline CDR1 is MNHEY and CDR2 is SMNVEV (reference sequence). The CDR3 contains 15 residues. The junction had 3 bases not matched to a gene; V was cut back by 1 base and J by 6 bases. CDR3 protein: CASSLWDSPNSPLHF. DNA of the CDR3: TGTGCCAGCAGTTTATGGGACAGTCCTAATTCACCCCTCCACTTT.

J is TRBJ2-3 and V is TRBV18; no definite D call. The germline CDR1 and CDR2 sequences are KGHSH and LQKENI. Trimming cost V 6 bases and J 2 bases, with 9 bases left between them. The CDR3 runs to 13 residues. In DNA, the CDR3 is TGTGCCAGCTCTCCCGAACCCACAGATACGCAGTATTTT. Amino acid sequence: CASSPEPTDTQYF.